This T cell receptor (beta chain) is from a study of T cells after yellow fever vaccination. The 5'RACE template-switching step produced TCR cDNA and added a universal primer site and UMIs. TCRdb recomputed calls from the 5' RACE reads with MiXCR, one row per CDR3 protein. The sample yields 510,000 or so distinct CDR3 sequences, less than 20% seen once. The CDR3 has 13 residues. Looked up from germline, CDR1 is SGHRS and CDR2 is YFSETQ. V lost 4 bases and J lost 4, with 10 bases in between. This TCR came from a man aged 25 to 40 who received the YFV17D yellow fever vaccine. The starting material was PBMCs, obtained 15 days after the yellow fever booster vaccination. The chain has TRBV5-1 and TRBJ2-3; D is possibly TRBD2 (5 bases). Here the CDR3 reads CASSNKGADTQYF. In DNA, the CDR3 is TGCGCCAGCAGCAATAAGGGAGCAGATACGCAGTATTTT.